The source of this T cell receptor beta chain is a study of Ad26.COV2.S vaccination and SARS-CoV-2 variants. Study-level findings and limits: Placebo recipients showed lower spike-specific TCR breadth than vaccinees. For non-spike TCRs, breadth in vaccine recipients resembled that in placebo recipients. Spike-specific CD8+ and CD4+ T cell responses reportedly showed substantial breadth after vaccination.

Treatment specified: roughly 18 received Ad26.COV2.S at low or high dose, single or two shots; about 5 received placebo; per-sample allocation not given. Samples came from day 63 after the first vaccine or placebo injection. From germline, CDR1 is MNHEY and CDR2 SMNVEV (reference sequence). The CDR3 consists of 12 residues. V was trimmed by 3 bases and J by 6 bases, leaving 8 bases between them. Here immunoSEQ multiplex PCR was the method, and the copy in TCRdb shows in-frame clones only, minus some. Here the sample spans a few hundred thousand clones, roughly 84% being singletons. As to this clone: Its antigen is not identified.

The V call is TRBV27, the J call TRBJ1-1; D remains unclear. This clonotype was obtained from a person aged 18-65 years who received the Ad26.COV2.S COVID-19 vaccine or a placebo. Material: peripheral blood, obtained in a trial of Ad26.COV2.S vaccine versus placebo. CDR3 protein: CASSFVGAEAFF. The CDR3 nucleotides read TGTGCCAGCAGTTTTGTGGGAGCTGAAGCTTTCTTT.